What follows are 25 T cell receptor beta chains derived from one specimen sequenced in a study of blood T cell repertoires in COVID-19. Profiling relied on immunoSEQ multiplex PCR, and the TCRdb table lists in-frame clones only, not all of them. This table holds tens of thousands of clones, 84% found once. The source material was peripheral blood. These receptors came from a man aged 55 to 70 with acute or convalescent COVID-19.

The chain uses TRBV6-5 and TRBJ2-5; D perhaps matches TRBD2 (5 bases). V was trimmed by 4 bases and J by 0 bases, leaving 12 bases between them. The CDR3 sequence is 15 residues long. The V gene's germline CDR1 is MNHEY and CDR2 SVGAGI. CDR3 loop: CASSSWSGYQETQYF. The DNA for the CDR3 is TGTGCCAGCAGTTCCTGGTCGGGGTACCAAGAGACCCAGTACTTC.

This chain uses TRBV29-1 with TRBJ1-2; 11 bases are a match to TRBD1. The CDR3 runs to 12 residues. V shed 7 bases, J shed 8 bases, and the junction held 6 bases outside the gene matches. The germline V gene has CDR1 SQVTM and CDR2 ANQGSEA. CDR3 coding DNA: TGCAGCGGCGGACAGGGGGCCGAAGGCTACACCTTC. Residues: CSGGQGAEGYTF.

The chain is built from TRBV4-1 and TRBJ2-2; D possibly corresponds to TRBD1 (6 bases). The CDR3 consists of 14 residues. The V gene lost 2 bases and the J gene lost 5 bases, with 9 bases spanning the gap. Germline CDR1 reads MGHRA; CDR2 reads YSYEKL. The CDR3 coding sequence is TGCGCCAGCAGCCAAACAGGGCCTACCGGGGAGCTGTTTTTT. Encoded protein: CASSQTGPTGELFF.

The J gene is TRBJ2-1, the V gene TRBV5-1; TRBD1 matches at 7 bases. Germline CDR1 reads SGHRS; CDR2 reads YFSETQ. Germline trimming cut 2 bases from V and 4 bases from J; bases unmatched to any gene: 6. This CDR3 is 15 amino acids long. DNA of the CDR3: TGCGCCAGCAGCTTTGAGGGGGCCGGATACAATGAGCAGTTCTTC. Amino acids: CASSFEGAGYNEQFF.

The V gene is TRBV10-3, the J gene TRBJ1-2; perhaps TRBD1 as D (6 bases). CDR1 ENHRY and CDR2 SYGVKD come from the germline V gene. CDR3 length equals 16 residues. V lost 7 bases, J lost 2 bases, and 20 bases lay in between. The CDR3 loop reads CAITSTSGEGNYGYTF. The DNA of the CDR3 is TGTGCCATCACTAGTACCTCAGGGGAGGGAAACTATGGCTACACCTTC.

V usage is TRBV7-2 and J usage is TRBJ2-1; 8 nucleotides align to TRBD1. The CDR3 contains 15 residues. Unmatched junction bases numbered 3, after V lost 2 bases and J lost 3 bases. The germline V gene encodes CDR1 SGHTA and CDR2 FQGNSA. The CDR3 sequence is CASSLIGQGYNEQFF. The CDR3 DNA follows: TGTGCCAGCAGCTTAATAGGACAGGGCTACAATGAGCAGTTCTTC.

The gene calls are TRBV28 and TRBJ1-6; 7 positions agree with TRBD1. The germline CDR1 and CDR2 sequences are MDHEN and SYDVKM. V trimming: 6 bases; J trimming: 10 bases; junction bases outside the gene matches: 9. The CDR3 length is 14 residues. In DNA, the CDR3 is TGTGCCAGCAGGGATGACAGGGCTGGATCACCCCTCCACTTT. Residues: CASRDDRAGSPLHF.

This clone is a singleton in its sample. The chain recombines TRBV5-6 with TRBJ1-1, with 12 bases fitting TRBD1. Germline CDR1 is SGHDT and CDR2 is YYEEEE. V lost 4 bases, J lost 3 bases, and 7 bases stayed unmatched. This CDR3 contains 16 residues. CDR3 in amino acids: CASSPGTGGGYTEAFF. The DNA of the CDR3 is TGTGCCAGCAGCCCCGGGACAGGGGGCGGGTACACTGAAGCTTTCTTT.

The chain has TRBV23-1 and TRBJ1-6; D might be TRBD1 (5 bases). TRBV23-1 is an ORF; its function is uncertain. With 0 bases removed from V and 9 bases from J, the gap between germline ends came to 27 bases. The CDR3 loop spans 20 amino acids. DNA of the CDR3: TGCGCCAGCAGTCAATCGGACATCCACCCGGACGGCCCTAGAGTTTCACCCCTCCACTTT. This codes for CASSQSDIHPDGPRVSPLHF.

This clone was observed a handful of times. The gene calls are TRBV14 and TRBJ1-1, with 8 bases matching TRBD1. J lost 1 base, V lost 8 bases, and 6 bases had no gene match. The CDR3 sequence is 14 residues long. Per germline, CDR1 SGHDN and CDR2 FVKESK. The CDR3 nucleotides are TGTGCCAGCCAGGGGGCGCGGGCGAACACTGAAGCTTTCTTT. Its translation is CASQGARANTEAFF.

The V and J genes are TRBV18 and TRBJ2-4, with D hard to call. Trimming removed 6 bases from V and 0 bases from J, with 18 bases in between. The CDR3 runs to 17 residues. The germline V gene has CDR1 KGHSH and CDR2 LQKENI. CDR3 sequence (DNA): TGTGCCAGCTCCCCCCAGGCCGGTACGGTAGCCAAAAACATTCAGTACTTC. This translates into CASSPQAGTVAKNIQYF.

This chain links TRBV9 with TRBJ1-4; 7 bases map to TRBD1. V gave up 0 bases and J gave up 5 bases; unmatched junction bases: 1. The V gene's germline CDR1 is SGDLS and CDR2 YYNGEE. The CDR3 runs 14 residues. The CDR3 DNA reads TGTGCCAGCAGCGTAGGACAGGGCAATGAAAAACTGTTTTTT. It codes for CASSVGQGNEKLFF. Combining the CDR3 with reference TRBV9 and TRBJ1-4 gives the whole variable domain DSGVTQTPKHLITATGQRVTLRCSPRSGDLSVYWYQQSLDQGLQFLIQYYNGEERAKGNILERFSAQQFPDLHSELNLSSLELGDSALYFCASSVGQGNEKLFFGSGTQLSVL.

V and J are TRBV25-1 and TRBJ1-2, with unresolved D. V was cut by 6 bases and J by 3 bases, with 5 bases left in between. Germline V gene lookup returns CDR1 MGHDK and CDR2 SYGVNS. The CDR3 runs 11 residues. This CDR3 reads CASRGYYGYTF. In nucleotides, the CDR3 is TGTGCCAGCAGGGGCTACTATGGCTACACCTTC.

The chain couples TRBV7-2 to TRBJ2-7; TRBD2 might be the D (6 bases). Germline V gene sequence: CDR1 SGHTA, CDR2 FQGNSA. Between the trimmed V and J ends, which lost 6 bases and 3 bases, there was a span of 27 bases. This CDR3 is 18 amino acids long. CDR3 bases: TGTGCCAGCAGTAGAAACGGCCCAGGGACTTCCCTTATCTACGAGCAGTACTTC. Translating gives CASSRNGPGTSLIYEQYF.

This chain joins TRBV6-5 and TRBJ1-3; 8 bases line up with TRBD1. Per germline, CDR1 MNHEY and CDR2 SVGAGI. V was clipped by 2 bases and J by 6 bases; unmatched bases: 3. CDR3 length equals 14 residues. The CDR3 loop is CASSYRTGKNTIYF. The CDR3 region has the DNA TGTGCCAGCAGTTACAGGACAGGGAAAAACACCATATATTTT.

The chain couples TRBV6-5 to TRBJ1-1; 8 nucleotides line up with TRBD1. The CDR3 loop spans 15 amino acids. Germline CDR1 is MNHEY and CDR2 is SVGAGI. V was clipped by 6 bases and J by 4 bases; unmatched bases: 10. CDR3 sequence reads: CASRYQGAGPTEAFF. The CDR3 DNA is TGTGCCAGCAGGTACCAGGGGGCCGGACCCACTGAAGCTTTCTTT.

The chain combines TRBV27 with TRBJ1-2; D not resolved. Deletions cut 5 bases from V and 2 bases from J, with 21 bases between. From germline, CDR1 is MNHEY and CDR2 SMNVEV (reference sequence). CDR3 length: 17 residues. CDR3 protein: CASSPTWHRTRNYGYTF. In DNA, the CDR3 is TGTGCCAGCAGTCCCACCTGGCATCGCACCAGGAACTATGGCTACACCTTC.

This clone was detected only once. The chain has TRBV30 and TRBJ1-2; D call uncertain. The CDR3 loop spans 13 amino acids. Germline CDR1 reads GTSNPN; CDR2 reads SVGIG (reference sequence). Trimming shortened V by 0 bases and J by 4 bases, and 9 bases separated the two germline ends. This CDR3 reads CAWSVRVTYGYTF. The CDR3 nucleotides are TGTGCCTGGAGTGTACGGGTGACCTATGGCTACACCTTC.

The chain combines TRBV14 with TRBJ2-4; D remains unclear. Trimming stripped 4 bases from V and 0 bases from J, with 10 bases between. Germline V gives CDR1 SGHDN, CDR2 FVKESK. The CDR3 is 15 residues long. CDR3 amino acids: CASSPVGLAKNIQYF. CDR3 bases: TGTGCCAGCAGCCCCGTCGGGTTAGCCAAAAACATTCAGTACTTC.

The gene calls are TRBV2 and TRBJ1-3; D perhaps matches TRBD1 (5 bases). Germline V gives CDR1 SNHLY, CDR2 FYNNEI. The ends were cut back, 9 bases at V and 0 bases at J, with 12 bases in the middle. The CDR3 contains 14 residues. The CDR3 loop reads CASLRDFSGNTIYF. The CDR3 DNA sequence: TGTGCCAGTTTGAGGGACTTCTCTGGAAACACCATATATTTT.

This clone turned up a few times. The CDR3 region is CASSAGTSGSSSYNEQFF. The CDR3 bases are TGCGCCAGCAGCGCCGGGACTAGCGGGAGTAGCTCCTACAATGAGCAGTTCTTC. The rearrangement uses TRBV5-1 and TRBJ2-1, with TRBD2 matching over 14 bases. Germline V gene data show CDR1 as SGHRS and CDR2 as YFSETQ. The CDR3 loop spans 18 amino acids. J gave up 0 bases and V 4 bases, and 6 bases lay outside the gene matches.

The chain carries TRBV5-6 and TRBJ1-1, with a weak D call TRBD1 (6 bases). Per the germline V gene, CDR1 is SGHDT and CDR2 is YYEEEE. Trimming pared 4 bases from V and 1 base from J, leaving 8 bases between. This CDR3 contains 13 residues. CDR3 sequence: CASSPTGNTEAFF. The CDR3 DNA reads TGTGCCAGCAGCCCGACAGGGAACACTGAAGCTTTCTTT.

V usage is TRBV9 and J usage is TRBJ2-2; TRBD1 agrees at 9 bases. This CDR3 comprises 17 residues. CDR1 is SGDLS, CDR2 YYNGEE, per germline. V lost 2 bases and J lost 7; bases outside the gene matches: 12. The CDR3 sequence: CASSVALGQGVGGELFF. CDR3 sequence (DNA): TGTGCCAGCAGCGTGGCCTTGGGACAGGGTGTTGGCGGGGAGCTGTTTTTT.

The chain has TRBV5-6 and TRBJ2-3; D may be TRBD2 (5 bases). Trimming left V 4 bases short and J 3 bases short, with 12 bases between. The CDR3 extends over 14 amino acids. Germline assignment: CDR1 SGHDT and CDR2 YYEEEE. The CDR3 DNA is TGTGCCAGCAGCGGGCGGGTGGGGACAGATACGCAGTATTTT. The encoded protein is CASSGRVGTDTQYF. Using reference TRBV5-6 and TRBJ2-3 for the parts outside the CDR3, the full variable domain is DAGVTQSPTHLIKTRGQQVTLRCSPKSGHDTVSWYQQALGQGPQFIFQYYEEEERQRGNFPDRFSGHQFPNYSSELNVNALLLGDSALYLCASSGRVGTDTQYFGPGTRLTVL.

This chain uses TRBV28 with TRBJ1-5; TRBD1 aligns across 7 bases. The J segment lost 4 bases and the V segment lost 7 bases, leaving 13 bases of the junction unmatched. The CDR3 contains 16 residues. Germline V CDR1 and CDR2: MDHEN, SYDVKM. CDR3 nucleotides: TGTGCCAGCATCATCTCCAGGGGGAAGGGTAATCAGCCCCAGCATTTT. Its protein is CASIISRGKGNQPQHF.